The sample holds a few counts of the clone carrying this TCR beta chain. The target antigen is unknown. cDNA synthesis used the whole RNA isolate, giving expressed TCRB sequences. Measured with immunoSEQ multiplex PCR; TCRdb has only the in-frame clones, and not every one. The sample carries over 200,000 clones, roughly a tenth recorded once. The entry originates in a study of beta chain features in type 1 diabetes. The CDR3 extends over 15 amino acids. The ends lost 4 bases at V and 1 base at J; junction bases unmatched: 6. Germline V CDR1 and CDR2: SGDLS, YYNGEE. Notes on the study in general: In comparison with healthy donors, patients had naive, central memory and Treg TCRB repertoires that appeared more similar. Among patients with Type 1 diabetes, TCRB CDR3s were moderately but significantly shorter in every one of the four CD4+ subsets. The analysis here could not establish whether HLA type shapes TCRB rearrangement.

Sequencing was carried out using naive CD4+ T cells from blood. The chain couples TRBV9 to TRBJ2-3, with 7 positions matching TRBD2. The receptor was derived from a man aged 25 to 40 with type 1 diabetes. Written as DNA, the CDR3 is TGTGCCAGCAGCCCCGGTGGGGGGGGCACAGATACGCAGTATTTT. This codes for CASSPGGGGTDTQYF. Based on the CDR3 plus reference TRBV9 and TRBJ2-3, the full variable domain is DSGVTQTPKHLITATGQRVTLRCSPRSGDLSVYWYQQSLDQGLQFLIQYYNGEERAKGNILERFSAQQFPDLHSELNLSSLELGDSALYFCASSPGGGGTDTQYFGPGTRLTVL.